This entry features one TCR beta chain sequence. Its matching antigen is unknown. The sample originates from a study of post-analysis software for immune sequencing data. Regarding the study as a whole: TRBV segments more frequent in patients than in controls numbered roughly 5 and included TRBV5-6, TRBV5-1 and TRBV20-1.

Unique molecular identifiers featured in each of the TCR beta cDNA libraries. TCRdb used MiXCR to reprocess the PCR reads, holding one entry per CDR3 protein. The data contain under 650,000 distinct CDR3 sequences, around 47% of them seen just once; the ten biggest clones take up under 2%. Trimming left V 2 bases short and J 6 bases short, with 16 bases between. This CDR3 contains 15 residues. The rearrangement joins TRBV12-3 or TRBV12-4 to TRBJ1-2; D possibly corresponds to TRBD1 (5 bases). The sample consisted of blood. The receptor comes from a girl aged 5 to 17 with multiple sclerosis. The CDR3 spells CASSLSPGRGDGYTF. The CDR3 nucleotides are TGTGCCAGCAGTTTATCTCCAGGGAGGGGCGATGGCTACACCTTC.